One and the same sample provided the 17 T cell receptor beta chains below, sequenced in a study of patients and donors after allogeneic stem cell transplantation. TCRdb called the RT-PCR reads again in MiXCR, with one record for every CDR3 protein. The table records some 880,000 distinct CDR3 sequences, about a sixth of them present only once. Sample: blood, either unsorted or a sorted T cell fraction (not recorded which). The receptors stem from a human donor who was either an allogeneic HSCT recipient or a stem cell or donor lymphocyte infusion donor (not recorded which). It is not recorded whose cells these are; they may come from a transplant donor.

The rearrangement joins TRBV20-1 to TRBJ1-2; no clear D. V gave up 1 base and J gave up 6 bases, with 9 bases separating them. Germline lookup yields CDR1 DFQATT and CDR2 SNEGSKA (reference sequence). CDR3 length equals 12 residues. CDR3 coding DNA: TGCAGTGCTAGAGGAGGGCGGGATGGCTACACCTTC. This sequence encodes CSARGGRDGYTF.

This clonotype was picked up a small number of times. The chain uses TRBV6-5 and TRBJ2-7, with D unclear. This CDR3 has 15 amino acids. Between the trimmed V and J ends, which lost 2 bases and 1 base, there was a span of 12 bases. Looked up from germline, CDR1 is MNHEY and CDR2 is SVGAGI. The CDR3 region has the DNA TGTGCCAGCAGTTACAGGGTGGGATCATCCTACGAGCAGTACTTC. This encodes CASSYRVGSSYEQYF.

The chain couples TRBV5-6 to TRBJ2-7; 8 bases fit TRBD2. The CDR3 is 16 amino acids. The V and J ends lost 0 bases and 3 bases, in that order; junction bases with no gene match: 8. Germline V gene data show CDR1 as SGHDT and CDR2 as YYEEEE. The CDR3 DNA reads TGTGCCAGCAGCTTGGACCGCTTAGCGGGGTTCTACGAGCAGTACTTC. Amino acids: CASSLDRLAGFYEQYF.

This clonotype was seen ten or more times. The rearrangement joins TRBV6-5 to TRBJ2-3; D is uncertain. V lost 0 bases to trimming and J lost 3 bases, with 10 bases between them. The CDR3 has 15 amino acids. Germline V gives CDR1 MNHEY, CDR2 SVGAGI. The CDR3 here is CASSYSGDGTDTQYF. The CDR3 bases are TGTGCCAGCAGTTACTCCGGAGACGGAACAGATACGCAGTATTTT.

This clonotype was counted a few times. The CDR3 sequence: CASRISGQGNEKLFF. CDR3 nucleotides: TGCGCCAGCAGAATTTCGGGACAGGGGAATGAAAAACTGTTTTTT. The chain combines TRBV5-1 with TRBJ1-4; 10 bases fit TRBD1. V dropped 5 bases and J dropped 5; count of bases not matched to a gene: 6. The CDR3 is made up of 15 amino acids. Germline CDR1 is SGHRS and CDR2 is YFSETQ. The full variable domain, in which reference TRBV5-1 and TRBJ1-4 provide the parts outside the CDR3, is KAGVTQTPRYLIKTRGQQVTLSCSPISGHRSVSWYQQTPGQGLQFLFEYFSETQRNKGNFPGRFSGRQFSNSRSEMNVSTLELGDSALYLCASRISGQGNEKLFFGSGTQLSVL.

This clonotype was counted a few times. This sequence joins TRBV12-3 or TRBV12-4 and TRBJ1-5; D is undetermined. This CDR3 has 13 residues. V lost 6 bases to trimming and J lost 4 bases, with 10 bases between them. The CDR3 sequence: CASRRALNQPQHF. CDR3 nucleotides: TGTGCCAGCAGGAGAGCTCTTAATCAGCCCCAGCATTTT.

This clonotype turned up a few times. The chain links TRBV28 to TRBJ2-3, with a weak D call TRBD2 (6 bases). This CDR3 is built from 17 residues. V was cut by 6 bases and J by 0 bases, with 19 bases left in between. Germline values: CDR1 MDHEN, CDR2 SYDVKM. CDR3 in DNA: TGTGCCAGCAGATTACTGGACGGGAGCACGAGCACAGATACGCAGTATTTT. Protein sequence: CASRLLDGSTSTDTQYF.

This rearrangement joins TRBV20-1 to TRBJ2-1; D tentatively fits TRBD1 or TRBD2 (7 bases each). The length of the CDR3 is 11 residues. Germline CDR1 reads DFQATT; CDR2 reads SNEGSKA (reference sequence). The V end was cut by 6 bases, the J end by 10 bases, with 13 bases between. CDR3 residues: CSAYRGGEQFF. The CDR3 nucleotides are TGCAGTGCGTACAGGGGAGGGGAGCAGTTCTTC.

This clonotype was recorded a few times. This chain uses TRBV20-1 with TRBJ2-7; weak D call: TRBD1 (6 bases). Trimming removed 2 bases from V and 2 bases from J, with 19 bases in between. In germline, CDR1 is DFQATT, CDR2 SNEGSKA (reference sequence). There are 16 residues in the CDR3. The CDR3 DNA follows: TGCAGTGCTAGATCGCCAACAGGGAAGGGGACCTACGAGCAGTACTTC. It translates to CSARSPTGKGTYEQYF.

The chain has TRBV28 and TRBJ1-5; a weak D match, TRBD1 (6 bases). Germline assignment: CDR1 MDHEN and CDR2 SYDVKM. The CDR3 sequence is 15 residues long. V was pared by 3 bases and J by 6 bases, with 15 bases between. In nucleotides, the CDR3 is TGTGCCAGCAGTTTGGTACAGGGTATGAGTCAGCCCCAGCATTTT. It translates to CASSLVQGMSQPQHF.

This clonotype has a count of ten or more. The chain employs TRBV20-1 and TRBJ2-1; TRBD1 aligns across 8 bases. The trim removed 3 bases at V and 6 bases at J, leaving 10 bases unmatched. The CDR3 extends over 15 amino acids. Germline V lookup: CDR1 DFQATT, CDR2 SNEGSKA (reference sequence). The CDR3 reads CSARDTRQGINEQFF. Written as DNA, the CDR3 is TGCAGTGCTAGGGATACGAGACAGGGGATCAATGAGCAGTTCTTC.

V is TRBV18 and J is TRBJ2-5, with TRBD1 matching over 7 bases. J gave up 2 bases and V 2 bases, and 11 bases lay outside the gene matches. CDR1 is KGHSH, CDR2 LQKENI, per germline. The CDR3 contains 17 residues. The DNA of the CDR3 is TGTGCCAGCTCACCAAACTTACCAGGACAGGAACAAGAGACCCAGTACTTC. This translates into CASSPNLPGQEQETQYF.

The CDR3 coding sequence is TGTGCCAGCAGCTTGGTGGGACTAGCGATGGATACGCAGTATTTT. Its protein product is CASSLVGLAMDTQYF. J is TRBJ2-3 and V is TRBV5-6; 10 nucleotides match TRBD2. The CDR3 is 15 amino acids. V lost 0 bases and J lost 6; bases outside the gene matches: 4. The germline V gene encodes CDR1 SGHDT and CDR2 YYEEEE.

The genes are TRBV24-1 and TRBJ2-3; D remains ambiguous. V lost 2 bases and J lost 6, with 11 bases in between. This CDR3 is 14 amino acids long. Germline CDR1 is KGHDR and CDR2 is SFDVKD. In DNA, the CDR3 is TGTGCCACCAGTGATTATGGCCTGGCGGATACGCAGTATTTT. It specifies CATSDYGLADTQYF.

This clonotype was recorded many times. The genes are TRBV7-8 and TRBJ2-1, with TRBD2 matching over 11 bases. CDR1 and CDR2 from the germline V gene are SGHVS and FQNEAQ. Germline trimming cut 3 bases from V and 0 bases from J; bases unmatched to any gene: 13. CDR3 size: 20 residues. The CDR3 coding sequence is TGTGCCAGCAGCTTCTCGCGACTAGCGGGACCCTTTCTCTCCTACAATGAGCAGTTCTTC. Translation: CASSFSRLAGPFLSYNEQFF.

The chain combines TRBV6-2 or TRBV6-3 with TRBJ1-1; 7 nucleotides match TRBD1. V was pared by 2 bases and J by 10 bases, with 4 bases of the junction left unmatched. CDR3 length equals 12 residues. Germline assignment: CDR1 MNHEY and CDR2 SVGEGT. The CDR3: CASSYNPGGAFF. DNA of the CDR3: TGTGCCAGCAGTTACAATCCAGGGGGAGCTTTCTTT.

The chain employs TRBV12-3 or TRBV12-4 and TRBJ2-1, with 7 positions matching TRBD1. There are 16 residues in the CDR3. The V segment lost 3 bases and the J segment 2 bases; nucleotides outside the gene matches: 7. The CDR3 DNA follows: TGTGCCAGCAGTTTTTACGGGACAGCTCCCTACAATGAGCAGTTCTTC. Encoded protein: CASSFYGTAPYNEQFF.